Shown below are 11 T cell receptor beta chains from a single sample sequenced in a study of cytotoxic CD8 clonotypes in ibrutinib-treated CLL. The protocol was immunoSEQ multiplex PCR, while the TCRdb copy is restricted to in-frame clones and leaves out a portion. The data hold 11,000 to 15,000 clones, with about 65% observed a single time. Here the sequenced sample was PBMCs, taken before ibrutinib treatment. The receptors come from a human donor with chronic lymphocytic leukemia.

The CDR3 loop is CASSQGIGQGGYTF. The CDR3 nucleotides read TGCGCCAGCAGCCAAGGTATTGGGCAGGGTGGCTACACCTTC. V usage is TRBV4-1 and J usage is TRBJ1-2, with D maybe TRBD1 (5 bases). V was clipped by 1 base and J by 7 bases, with 13 bases between them. CDR1 and CDR2 from the germline V gene are MGHRA and YSYEKL. The CDR3 totals 14 residues.

The chain has TRBV2 and TRBJ1-1; D is undetermined. V lost 5 bases and J lost 6, with 19 bases in between. This CDR3 has 15 residues. Per germline, CDR1 SNHLY and CDR2 FYNNEI. CDR3 nucleotides: TGTGCCAGCAGTACCCAACCGGCCGTTGCGGCTGAAGCTTTCTTT. Amino acid sequence: CASSTQPAVAAEAFF.

The genes are TRBV5-4 and TRBJ1-1; a weak D match, TRBD1 (6 bases). V shed 4 bases and J shed 0 bases, with 16 bases lying between them. The germline CDR1 and CDR2 sequences are SGHNT and YYREEE (reference sequence). CDR3 length: 16 residues. As DNA, the CDR3 is TGTGCCAGCAGCCCAGGGACACTTGACTTGAACACTGAAGCTTTCTTT. Protein: CASSPGTLDLNTEAFF.

The chain is built from TRBV5-4 and TRBJ1-5, with D unclear. Germline V CDR1 and CDR2: SGHNT, YYREEE (reference sequence). The CDR3 loop spans 14 amino acids. Trimming removed 5 bases at V and 1 base at J, with 10 bases between. For the CDR3, the DNA is TGTGCCAGCAGTTCGACGGGGAGCAATCAGCCCCAGCATTTT. Protein product: CASSSTGSNQPQHF.

This chain joins TRBV5-1 and TRBJ2-1, with 7 bases fitting TRBD1. The V gene's germline CDR1 is SGHRS and CDR2 YFSETQ. The trim removed 4 bases at V and 4 bases at J, leaving 11 bases unmatched. This CDR3 is built from 16 residues. In DNA form, the CDR3 reads TGCGCCAGCAGCCCGGGGCTAGGGGGCCTTTACAATGAGCAGTTCTTC. The encoded protein is CASSPGLGGLYNEQFF.

V is TRBV30 and J is TRBJ1-2; D remains unclear. CDR1 and CDR2 from the germline V gene are GTSNPN and SVGIG (reference sequence). The CDR3 consists of 12 residues. The V end lost 1 base, the J end lost 0 bases, and 3 bases lay between the germline ends. Written as DNA, the CDR3 is TGTGCCTGGAGTGACTCTAACTATGGCTACACCTTC. Protein sequence: CAWSDSNYGYTF. Full variable domain (missing parts from reference TRBV30 and TRBJ1-2): SQTIHQWPATLVQPVGSPLSLECTVEGTSNPNLYWYRQAAGRGLQLLFYSVGIGQISSEVPQNLSASRPQDRQFILSSKKLLLSDSGFYLCAWSDSNYGYTFGSGTRLTVV.

The chain uses TRBV7-6 and TRBJ1-1; no definite D call. V dropped 4 bases and J dropped 3 bases, with 12 bases sitting between them. Germline CDR1 and CDR2: SGHVS and FNYEAQ. The CDR3 has 14 residues. CDR3 nucleotide sequence: TGTGCCAGCAGCTCGGGAGTCGGGTACACTGAAGCTTTCTTT. It specifies CASSSGVGYTEAFF.

The genes are TRBV5-5 and TRBJ2-1; 12 nucleotides match TRBD2. V was clipped by 2 bases and J by 6 bases; unmatched bases: 6. The CDR3 sequence is 16 residues long. Looked up from germline, CDR1 is SGHKS and CDR2 is YYEKEE (reference sequence). The CDR3 sequence is CASSLPSGGALNEQFF. DNA for the CDR3: TGTGCCAGCAGCTTACCTAGCGGGGGGGCTCTCAATGAGCAGTTCTTC.

The chain is built from TRBV10-3 and TRBJ1-6, with D unclear. V was clipped by 6 bases and J by 3 bases, with 12 bases between them. Per the germline V gene, CDR1 is ENHRY and CDR2 is SYGVKD. The CDR3 runs to 15 residues. As DNA, the CDR3 is TGTGCCATCAGGGCCGCGGGAGACTATAATTCACCCCTCCACTTT. This sequence encodes CAIRAAGDYNSPLHF.

The gene calls are TRBV2 and TRBJ1-2; perhaps TRBD1 as D (5 bases). The CDR3 spans 18 residues. Germline V gives CDR1 SNHLY, CDR2 FYNNEI. V lost 5 bases and J lost 3, with 25 bases in between. The DNA for the CDR3 is TGTGCCAGCAGTTCCCCACACACCCGGGCCCAGGGACACTATGGCTACACCTTC. Residues: CASSSPHTRAQGHYGYTF. The full variable domain, completed using reference TRBV2 and TRBJ1-2, is EPEVTQTPSHQVTQMGQEVILRCVPISNHLYFYWYRQILGQKVEFLVSFYNNEISEKSEIFDDQFSVERPDGSNFTLKIRSTKLEDSAMYFCASSSPHTRAQGHYGYTFGSGTRLTVV.

This clone was found once. The chain couples TRBV7-9 to TRBJ2-7; 7 bases line up with TRBD1. This CDR3 comprises 17 residues. The V gene's germline CDR1 is SEHNR and CDR2 FQNEAQ (reference sequence). With 5 bases clipped from V and 2 bases from J, the junction kept 15 bases outside the gene matches. Here the CDR3 DNA reads TGTGCCAGCAGCCCCCTGCTCCGGGACAGAAACCCCTACGAGCAGTACTTC. This encodes CASSPLLRDRNPYEQYF.